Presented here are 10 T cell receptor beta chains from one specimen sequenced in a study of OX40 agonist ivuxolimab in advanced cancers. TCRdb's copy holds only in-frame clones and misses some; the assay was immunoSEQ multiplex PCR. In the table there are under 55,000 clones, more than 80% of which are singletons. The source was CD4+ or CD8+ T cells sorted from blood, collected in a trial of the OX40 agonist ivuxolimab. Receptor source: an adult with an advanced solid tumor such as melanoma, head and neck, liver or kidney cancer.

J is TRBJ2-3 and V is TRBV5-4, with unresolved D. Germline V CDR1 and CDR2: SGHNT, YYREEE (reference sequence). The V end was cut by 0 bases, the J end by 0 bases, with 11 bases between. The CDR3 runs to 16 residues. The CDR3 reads CASSLEQSLSTDTQYF. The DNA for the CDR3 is TGTGCCAGCAGCTTGGAACAGTCACTTAGCACAGATACGCAGTATTTT.

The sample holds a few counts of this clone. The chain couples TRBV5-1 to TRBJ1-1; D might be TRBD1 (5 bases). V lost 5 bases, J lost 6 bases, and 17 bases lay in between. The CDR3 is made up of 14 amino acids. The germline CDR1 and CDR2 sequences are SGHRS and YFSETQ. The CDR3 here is CASRAYDGDPEAFF. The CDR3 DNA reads TGCGCCAGCAGAGCTTATGATGGGGACCCTGAAGCTTTCTTT.

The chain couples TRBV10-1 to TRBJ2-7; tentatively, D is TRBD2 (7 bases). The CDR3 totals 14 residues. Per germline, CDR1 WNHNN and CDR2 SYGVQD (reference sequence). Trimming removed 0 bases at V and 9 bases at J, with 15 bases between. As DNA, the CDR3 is TGCGCCAGCAGTGAGTCGGGCGTAGGGGGGGCGCAGTACTTC. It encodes CASSESGVGGAQYF.

CDR3 DNA: TGTGCCAGCAGTTCTTGGGGTATGAGCTCCTACAATGAGCAGTTCTTC. Its translation is CASSSWGMSSYNEQFF. This chain uses TRBV27 with TRBJ2-1; D not resolved. V lost 4 bases, J lost 0 bases, and 13 bases lay in between. The CDR3 consists of 16 residues. Germline V gene lookup returns CDR1 MNHEY and CDR2 SMNVEV (reference sequence).

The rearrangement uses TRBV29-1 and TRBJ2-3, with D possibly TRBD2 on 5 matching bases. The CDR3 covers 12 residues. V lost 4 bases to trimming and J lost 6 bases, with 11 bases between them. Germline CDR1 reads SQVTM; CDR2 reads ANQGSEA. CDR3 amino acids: CSVGRGWDTQYF. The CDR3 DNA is TGCAGCGTTGGTCGAGGGTGGGATACGCAGTATTTT.

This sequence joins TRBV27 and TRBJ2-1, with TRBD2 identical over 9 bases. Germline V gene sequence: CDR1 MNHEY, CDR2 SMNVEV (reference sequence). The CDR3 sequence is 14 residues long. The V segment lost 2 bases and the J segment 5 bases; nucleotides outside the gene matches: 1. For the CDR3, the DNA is TGTGCCAGCAGTTTAGCGGGAGGGGACAATGAGCAGTTCTTC. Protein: CASSLAGGDNEQFF.

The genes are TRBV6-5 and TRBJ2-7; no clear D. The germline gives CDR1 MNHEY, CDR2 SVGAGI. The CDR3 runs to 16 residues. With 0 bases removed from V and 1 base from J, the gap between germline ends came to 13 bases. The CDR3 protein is CASSYSKQSPSYEQYF. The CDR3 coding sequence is TGTGCCAGCAGTTACTCGAAACAGAGCCCGTCCTACGAGCAGTACTTC.

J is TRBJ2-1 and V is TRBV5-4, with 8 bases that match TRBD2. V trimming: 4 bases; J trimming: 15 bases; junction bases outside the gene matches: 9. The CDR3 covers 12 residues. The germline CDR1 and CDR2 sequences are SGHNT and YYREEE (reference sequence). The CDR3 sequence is CASSPDLAGRFF. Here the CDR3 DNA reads TGTGCCAGCAGCCCAGACCTAGCGGGCCGGTTCTTC.

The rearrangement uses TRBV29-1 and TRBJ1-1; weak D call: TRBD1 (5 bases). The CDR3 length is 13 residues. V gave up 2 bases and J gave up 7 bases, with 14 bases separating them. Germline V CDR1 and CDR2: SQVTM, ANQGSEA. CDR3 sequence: CSVERQYNVEAFF. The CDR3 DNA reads TGCAGCGTTGAACGACAGTACAATGTTGAAGCTTTCTTT.

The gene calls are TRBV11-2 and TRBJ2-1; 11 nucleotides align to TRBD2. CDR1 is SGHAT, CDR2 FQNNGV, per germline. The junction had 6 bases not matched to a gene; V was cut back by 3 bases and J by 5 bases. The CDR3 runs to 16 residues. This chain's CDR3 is CASSLQLAGDHNEQFF. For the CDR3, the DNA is TGTGCCAGCAGCTTGCAACTAGCGGGAGATCACAATGAGCAGTTCTTC.